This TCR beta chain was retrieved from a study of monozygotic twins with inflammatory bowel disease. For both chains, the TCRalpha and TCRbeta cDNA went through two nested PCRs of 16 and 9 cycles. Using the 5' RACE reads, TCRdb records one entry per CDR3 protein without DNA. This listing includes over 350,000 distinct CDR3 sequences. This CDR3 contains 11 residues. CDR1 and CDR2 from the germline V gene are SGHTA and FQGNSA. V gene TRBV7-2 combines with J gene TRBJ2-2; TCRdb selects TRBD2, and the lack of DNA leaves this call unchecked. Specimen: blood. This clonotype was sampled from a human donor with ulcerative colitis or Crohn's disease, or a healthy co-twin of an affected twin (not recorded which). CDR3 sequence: CALREVGELFF.